The T cell receptor (beta chain) described here comes from a study of T-cell reconstitution after alpha-beta-depleted transplantation in children. Study-wide points: TCRbeta diversity was high at day 60 in some patients (a result of surviving recipient T cells and thymic progenitors). Reported findings indicate that, about two months after transplant, alpha-beta T cells came from several hundred expanded clones, which were derived from non-depleted graft cells.

Germline assignment: CDR1 SGHVS and CDR2 FQNEAQ. CDR3 length: 15 amino acids. Unmatched junction bases numbered 8, after V lost 5 bases and J lost 6 bases. A library of TCRbeta sequences, prepared with unique molecular identifiers, was generated. TCRdb itself ran the PCR reads through MiXCR, one entry per CDR3 protein. The sample lists 500,000 to 650,000 distinct CDR3 sequences, 10% to 12% occurring once. Details on this clonotype: Its target is not known.

This sample comprised PBMCs, mostly from graft donor cells, obtained 180 days after TCRalphabeta/CD19-depleted stem cell transplant. This TCR was sampled from a female patient under 10 years old who had a stem cell transplant for aplastic anemia, so the T cells may come from the graft donor. The gene calls are TRBV7-8 and TRBJ1-4; the match to TRBD1 covers 8 bases. The chain's CDR3 is CASSGRTGRDEKLFF. In DNA form, the CDR3 reads TGTGCCAGCAGCGGACGGACAGGGCGGGATGAAAAACTGTTTTTT.